Listed below are T cell receptor beta chains from one sample, sequenced in a study of identical twins. TCRdb reanalysed the 5' RACE reads using MiXCR and keeps one entry per CDR3 protein. The sample contains hundreds of thousands of distinct CDR3 sequences, approximately 25% of which appear only once. This same sample was also taken into another study, of T cells expressing NK-cell markers.

Sequencing was performed on CD4+ T cells sorted from blood. Receptors originate from a woman under 30 in good health. The CDR3 runs from the conserved cysteine through the conserved F or W. D genes are given only for firm matches. Only some rows state a clone size, as once, few, many or a class for expanded clones.

j_gene	d_gene	v_gene	abundance	CDR3nt	CDR3aa
TRBJ2-3	-	TRBV7-6	-	TGTGCCAGCACCGCCTTGGTAGGGAACACAGATACGCAGTATTTT	CASTALVGNTDTQYF
TRBJ2-7	-	TRBV29-1	many	TGCAGCGTTGTGCCCCACGGAGGGCGGGACCGCGAGCAGTACTTC	CSVVPHGGRDREQYF
TRBJ2-7	TRBD2	TRBV20-1	-	TGCAGTGCCCAGGACAGCCTCGGGGGGGACGAGCAGTACTTC	CSAQDSLGGDEQYF
TRBJ2-3	-	TRBV18	-	TGTGCCAGCTCAACCGAGGGTCGGGACACAGATACGCAGTATTTT	CASSTEGRDTDTQYF
TRBJ2-2	-	TRBV12-3/TRBV12-4	-	TGTGCCAGCAAGGCGCGGAACACCGGGGAGCTGTTTTTT	CASKARNTGELFF
TRBJ2-1	-	TRBV18	-	TGTGCCAGCTCCCCCCCGGGGTTTGAAAACTATGAAAGGCAGTTCTTC	CASSPPGFENYERQFF
TRBJ2-1	TRBD2	TRBV5-1	once	TGCGCCAGCAGCTTGGGTTGGCGGGAGGTAAATGAGCAGTTCTTC	CASSLGWREVNEQFF
TRBJ2-3	-	TRBV5-1	few	TGCGCCAGCAGCGGAGGGGACCCACGACCCACTAGCACAGATACGCAGTATTTT	CASSGGDPRPTSTDTQYF
TRBJ2-4	TRBD2	TRBV15	few	TGTGCCACCAGCAGAGGACTAGCGGGAAACATTCAGTACTTC	CATSRGLAGNIQYF
TRBJ2-6	-	TRBV7-2	few	TGTGCCAGCAGGGGGCCCCGCTCTGGGGCCAACGTCCTGACTTTC	CASRGPRSGANVLTF
TRBJ2-5	-	TRBV4-1	many	TGCGCCAGCAGCCAAGATAATAGCGGAGCGAGGGAGACCCAGTACTTC	CASSQDNSGARETQYF